This T cell receptor beta chain was captured by sequencing in a study of blood T cell repertoires in COVID-19. In the study overall: Italy, Spain and the United States were the sources of the convalescent and acute COVID-19 samples. Nucleic acid was either cDNA or gDNA, and it came from T cells, B-cell-depleted T cells, or PBMCs.

As originally analysed: Using reference gene primer amplification, nucleated cell counts were estimated. Assay used: immunoSEQ multiplex PCR; TCRdb lists only in-frame clones, some missing. V, J and clone size reflect that table, while D and trimming were determined from the DNA. The sample lists fewer than 300,000 clones; 70% to 85% were seen once. With V trimmed by 9 bases and J by 9 bases, 9 bases remained unmatched. CDR1 and CDR2 from the germline V gene are MNHNY and SVGAGI (reference sequence). The CDR3 runs to 14 residues. The rearrangement uses TRBV6-6 and TRBJ1-6; 9 bases fit TRBD1. Sequencing input: peripheral blood. The clonotype comes from a woman older than 75 with acute or convalescent COVID-19. The CDR3 sequence: CASRGTGISSPLHF. The CDR3 DNA is TGTGCCAGTAGGGGGACAGGGATTTCTTCACCCCTCCACTTT.